This T cell receptor beta chain was observed in a study of T-cell reconstitution after alpha-beta-depleted transplantation in children. The library targeted TCRbeta and was prepared with unique molecular identifiers. TCRdb redid the calling of the PCR reads with MiXCR, one entry per CDR3 protein. The table includes about 830,000 distinct CDR3 sequences, around 15% detected once. This clonotype was observed a few times. This CDR3 is built from 17 residues. Germline lookup yields CDR1 SGHVS and CDR2 FNYEAQ. The trim removed 5 bases at V and 3 bases at J, leaving 10 bases unmatched. The starting material was PBMCs, mostly from graft donor cells, obtained 360 days after TCRalphabeta/CD19-depleted stem cell transplant. The TCR was taken from a male patient younger than 18 who had a stem cell transplant for acute lymphoblastic leukemia, so the T cells may come from the graft donor. The chain is built from TRBV7-6 and TRBJ2-1; 10 nucleotides align to TRBD1. The CDR3 DNA sequence: TGTGCCAGCAGCCTTGGACAGGGGGAAAACTACTACAATGAGCAGTTCTTC. It encodes CASSLGQGENYYNEQFF.